This entry lists 28 T cell receptor beta chains sequenced from one sample in a study of blood T cells in healthy people across ages. The authors ran a second PCR of about 6 to 11 cycles using a sample-barcoded 5' primer and a J-beta primer mix. Each CDR3 protein gets one entry after TCRdb re-called the 5' RACE reads with MiXCR. The sample has under 1,100,000 distinct CDR3 sequences, roughly a quarter seen once; the top ten hold about 0.8%. These records were also assigned to another study, of T cells of mothers and their children.

Specimen: blood. The receptors stem from a girl aged 2-10 years in good health.

This clonotype was counted a few times. The CDR3 DNA is TGCAGCGTTCTAATAGCCTACAATGAGCAGTTCTTC. Translating gives CSVLIAYNEQFF. J is TRBJ2-1 and V is TRBV29-1; the D is unclear. CDR1 SQVTM and CDR2 ANQGSEA come from the germline V gene. CDR3 length equals 12 residues. V dropped 5 bases and J dropped 2 bases, with 7 bases sitting between them.

The rearrangement joins TRBV6-2 or TRBV6-3 to TRBJ2-1; D perhaps matches TRBD2 (5 bases). V shed 8 bases and J shed 2 bases, with 10 bases lying between them. In germline, CDR1 is MNHEY, CDR2 SVGEGT. The CDR3 totals 13 residues. The CDR3 DNA reads TGTGCCAGCCGGGGAGATACCTACAATGAGCAGTTCTTC. Protein product: CASRGDTYNEQFF.

This clonotype was counted between two and nine times. V gene TRBV3-1 combines with J gene TRBJ1-1; D is unresolved. CDR1 LGHDT and CDR2 YNNKEL come from the germline V gene (reference sequence). The CDR3 runs 15 residues. Trimming pared 4 bases from V and 2 bases from J, leaving 14 bases between. The DNA of the CDR3 is TGTGCCAGCAGCCCGCGGATTCGAATAAACACTGAAGCTTTCTTT. Protein: CASSPRIRINTEAFF.

V gene TRBV29-1 combines with J gene TRBJ2-1, with D maybe TRBD1 (5 bases). The CDR3 has 13 amino acids. Germline CDR1 reads SQVTM; CDR2 reads ANQGSEA. Trimming shortened V by 4 bases and J by 10 bases, and 17 bases separated the two germline ends. CDR3 region: CSVVPAQGSEQFF. The CDR3 DNA is TGCAGCGTTGTGCCTGCCCAGGGCTCGGAGCAGTTCTTC.

The chain combines TRBV3-1 with TRBJ2-5; D is uncertain. Germline V CDR1 and CDR2: LGHDT, YNNKEL (reference sequence). The V and J ends lost 0 bases and 4 bases respectively, with 9 bases between them. The CDR3 has 14 residues. The CDR3 reads CASSQDEEGETQYF. The CDR3 region has the DNA TGTGCCAGCAGCCAAGATGAAGAAGGAGAGACCCAGTACTTC.

The CDR3: CASSFIGDRAYNEQFF. CDR3 nucleotide sequence: TGTGCCAGCAGCTTTATAGGGGACAGGGCTTACAATGAGCAGTTCTTC. This rearrangement joins TRBV5-4 to TRBJ2-1; TRBD1 matches 9 bases. The V gene's germline CDR1 is SGHNT and CDR2 YYREEE (reference sequence). Trimming at V came to 2 bases and at J to 4 bases, leaving 7 bases not matched to a gene. There are 16 residues in the CDR3.

This clonotype occurred a few times. The rearrangement uses TRBV7-2 and TRBJ2-2; D could derive from TRBD1 or TRBD2 (6 bases each). Trimming stripped 4 bases from V and 5 bases from J, with 14 bases between. CDR1 and CDR2 (germline): SGHTA, FQGNSA. The CDR3 runs 15 residues. CDR3: CASSSGGWRTGELFF. The DNA for the CDR3 is TGTGCCAGCAGCTCCGGGGGCTGGCGGACCGGGGAGCTGTTTTTT.

There are a few counts of this clonotype. One junction end disagrees with the germline gene, perhaps due to a read error. The V call is TRBV29-1, the J call TRBJ2-5; no firm D call. CDR3 length equals 12 residues. In germline, CDR1 is SQVTM, CDR2 ANQGSEA. CDR3 protein: CSAERPVETRYF. CDR3 nucleotide sequence: TGCAGCGCTGAACGGCCGGTAGAGACCCGGTACTTC.

This chain connects TRBV10-3 to TRBJ2-7; no clear D. Trimming stripped 4 bases from V and 9 bases from J, with 10 bases between. This CDR3 region has 11 residues. The germline CDR1 and CDR2 sequences are ENHRY and SYGVKD. CDR3 sequence reads: CAISGTLGQYF. CDR3 in DNA: TGTGCCATCAGTGGCACCCTTGGGCAGTACTTC.

The CDR3 sequence is CARGPRKTEAFF. Here the CDR3 DNA reads TGTGCCAGAGGCCCTCGGAAGACCGAAGCTTTCTTT. V is TRBV21-1 and J is TRBJ1-1. TRBV21-1 represents a pseudogene. CDR3 size: 12 residues.

This clonotype was observed a few times. The chain carries TRBV5-1 and TRBJ1-1; D is unclear. The CDR3 is made up of 13 amino acids. V lost 4 bases and J 1 base, leaving 8 bases between the germline ends. Germline V gene data show CDR1 as SGHRS and CDR2 as YFSETQ. CDR3 residues: CASSRIRNTEAFF. The CDR3 DNA is TGCGCCAGCAGCCGCATACGGAACACTGAAGCTTTCTTT.

This clonotype was seen a few times. This sequence joins TRBV11-2 and TRBJ1-1, with TRBD1 as a possible D gene (5 bases). Germline V gene lookup returns CDR1 SGHAT and CDR2 FQNNGV. Deletions cut 2 bases from V and 0 bases from J, with 13 bases between. CDR3 length: 16 residues. In DNA, the CDR3 is TGTGCCAGCAGCTTAACGGGACTGAACCTGAACACTGAAGCTTTCTTT. This sequence encodes CASSLTGLNLNTEAFF.

The rearrangement uses TRBV10-3 and TRBJ2-5; possibly TRBD2 for D (6 bases). V lost 4 bases, J lost 2 bases, and 17 bases lay in between. The CDR3 runs to 16 residues. Per the germline V gene, CDR1 is ENHRY and CDR2 is SYGVKD. The DNA of the CDR3 is TGTGCCATCAGTGGCCACCGATTGGGACTTCAAGAGACCCAGTACTTC. Protein: CAISGHRLGLQETQYF.

The sample holds a few counts of this clonotype. The genes are TRBV7-8 and TRBJ2-6; possible D gene TRBD1, 7 bases. The CDR3 runs 17 residues. The germline CDR1 and CDR2 sequences are SGHVS and FQNEAQ. Trimming removed 4 bases at V and 0 bases at J, with 13 bases between. The CDR3 DNA is TGTGCCAGCAGCTGCGGGACAGAGAGCTCTGGGGCCAACGTCCTGACTTTC. This gives the protein CASSCGTESSGANVLTF.

This chain links TRBV20-1 with TRBJ1-2, with unresolved D. The CDR3 contains 16 residues. V lost 1 base to trimming and J lost 6 bases, with 21 bases between them. Per germline, CDR1 DFQATT and CDR2 SNEGSKA (reference sequence). The CDR3 DNA is TGCAGTGCTAGAGGATACATTATATGGAGCCTCAATGGCTACACCTTC. Residues: CSARGYIIWSLNGYTF.

Of note for this clonotype: A read error may account for a junction end that differs from germline. This rearrangement joins TRBV4-3 to TRBJ1-2; 8 nucleotides agree with TRBD1. The CDR3 is 15 residues long. Looked up from germline, CDR1 is LGHNA and CDR2 is YSLEER. Here the CDR3 reads CASNQLQGAEYGYTF. CDR3 in DNA: TGCGCCAGCAACCAATTGCAGGGGGCGGAATATGGCTACACCTTC.

V is TRBV6-5 and J is TRBJ1-2; D remains unclear. CDR1 is MNHEY and CDR2 is SVGAGI in the germline V gene. The CDR3 has 14 amino acids. V shed 6 bases and J shed 5 bases, with 16 bases lying between them. The CDR3 here is CASSPDIHGYGYTF. The DNA of the CDR3 is TGTGCCAGCAGCCCCGACATCCATGGGTATGGCTACACCTTC.

A note on this clonotype: One end of the junction fails to match germline, which may point to a read error. The V call is TRBV28, the J call TRBJ2-7; TRBD1 matches 7 bases. Germline CDR1 is MDHEN and CDR2 is SYDVKM. The CDR3 totals 14 residues. CDR3 residues: CACSETGVRGEQYF. The CDR3 coding sequence is TGTGCCTGCAGTGAAACAGGGGTTCGAGGCGAGCAGTACTTC.

The J gene is TRBJ2-5, the V gene TRBV29-1, with D tentatively TRBD1 or TRBD2 (5 bases each). The end of the DNA aligns better with TRBJ2-7, so the J call may be wrong. Germline CDR1 and CDR2: SQVTM and ANQGSEA. This CDR3 comprises 13 residues. In DNA, the CDR3 is TGCAGCGTCCAAAGGGACGGGCAAAACGAGCAGTACTTC. This codes for CSVQRDGQNEQYF.

The chain combines TRBV29-1 with TRBJ1-1; D possibly corresponds to TRBD1 (5 bases). Germline values: CDR1 SQVTM, CDR2 ANQGSEA. V was trimmed by 7 bases and J by 1 base, leaving 10 bases between them. The CDR3 is 12 residues long. CDR3 nucleotides: TGCAGCGGTGAGGACACGAACACTGAAGCTTTCTTT. As protein: CSGEDTNTEAFF. The complete variable domain, with remaining parts taken from reference TRBV29-1 and TRBJ1-1, reads SAVISQKPSRDICQRGTSLTIQCQVDSQVTMMFWYRQQPGQSLTLIATANQGSEATYESGFVIDKFPISRPNLTFSTLTVSNMSPEDSSIYLCSGEDTNTEAFFGQGTRLTVV.

A few counts support this clonotype. The J gene is TRBJ2-1, the V gene TRBV7-9; TRBD2 might be the D (5 bases). The CDR3 consists of 18 residues. Germline CDR1 is SEHNR and CDR2 is FQNEAQ (reference sequence). Trimming took off 0 bases at V and 6 bases at J, with 21 bases between the two ends. CDR3 DNA sequence: TGTGCCAGCAGCTTAGCAGGTGGCGGAGATAGCCGGGGCAATGAGCAGTTCTTC. Residues: CASSLAGGGDSRGNEQFF.

This chain links TRBV7-9 with TRBJ1-4; no reliable D call. CDR3 length equals 16 residues. Trimming stripped 0 bases from V and 8 bases from J, with 16 bases between. Germline CDR1 and CDR2: SEHNR and FQNEAQ (reference sequence). DNA for the CDR3: TGTGCCAGCAGCTTAGCGTTGCATTGGCAAGACGAAAAACTGTTTTTT. This translates into CASSLALHWQDEKLFF.

This clonotype occurred a few times. V usage is TRBV6-1 and J usage is TRBJ2-1; D gene uncertain. The CDR3 runs 18 residues. Germline V gene data show CDR1 as MNHNS and CDR2 as SASEGT. With 6 bases removed from V and 0 bases from J, the gap between germline ends came to 21 bases. This chain's CDR3 is CASSFIGRVTSSYNEQFF. In nucleotides, the CDR3 is TGTGCCAGCAGCTTTATAGGCCGGGTTACCAGCTCCTACAATGAGCAGTTCTTC.

This clonotype was recorded only once. This rearrangement joins TRBV28 to TRBJ1-5, with 7 bases identical to TRBD1. In germline, CDR1 is MDHEN, CDR2 SYDVKM. J gave up 1 base and V 6 bases, and 12 bases lay outside the gene matches. This CDR3 spans 17 amino acids. Written as DNA, the CDR3 is TGTGCCAGCAGACCGGCAGGGGGGAGACTGAGCAATCAGCCCCAGCATTTT. This sequence encodes CASRPAGGRLSNQPQHF.

CDR3 DNA: TGCAGCGTCGGGACAGAACCCCACGAGCAGTACTTC. It translates to CSVGTEPHEQYF. The chain uses TRBV29-1 and TRBJ2-5; 7 bases match TRBD1. The J call may be in error: the DNA end matches TRBJ2-7 better. From germline, CDR1 is SQVTM and CDR2 ANQGSEA. The CDR3 is made up of 12 amino acids.

CDR3 residues: CASSPTGISSISGANVLTF. CDR3 DNA: TGTGCCAGCAGCCCGACAGGAATAAGCTCGATCTCTGGGGCCAACGTCCTGACTTTC. The rearrangement links TRBV14 to TRBJ2-6; perhaps TRBD1 as D (6 bases). The CDR3 is made up of 19 amino acids. The germline gives CDR1 SGHDN, CDR2 FVKESK. Trimming removed 4 bases at V and 0 bases at J, with 19 bases between. The variable domain in full, completed from reference TRBV14 and TRBJ2-6, reads EAGVTQFPSHSVIEKGQTVTLRCDPISGHDNLYWYRRVMGKEIKFLLHFVKESKQDESGMPNNRFLAERTGGTYSTLKVQPAELEDSGVYFCASSPTGISSISGANVLTFGAGSRLTVL.

This clonotype has more than one count but fewer than ten. The chain employs TRBV4-1 and TRBJ2-5; the D is unclear. The J call may be wrong; the DNA end is better matched by TRBJ2-7. Germline V gives CDR1 MGHRA, CDR2 YSYEKL. CDR3 length: 13 amino acids. This CDR3 is CASSQGSEYEQYF. As DNA, the CDR3 is TGCGCCAGCAGCCAGGGATCGGAGTACGAGCAGTACTTC.

The genes are TRBV6-5 and TRBJ2-4; tentative D call: TRBD1 (7 bases). From germline, CDR1 is MNHEY and CDR2 SVGAGI. The CDR3 runs 14 residues. Trimming removed 0 bases at V and 6 bases at J, with 9 bases between. For the CDR3, the DNA is TGTGCCAGCAGTTACTCCAGGGGGGCAAACATTCAGTACTTC. Its translation is CASSYSRGANIQYF.